A single sample gave rise to the 21 T cell receptor beta chains below, sequenced in a study of T cell repertoires in cytomegalovirus infection (dated by TCRdb to between 2018 and 2020). For sequencing, an Illumina HiSeq 1500 was employed. TCRdb's own reprocessing of the public reads used fastp at Q25 and MiXCR and kept productive beta chains. Merged by CDR3 protein, the rows form single entries marked with the most common genes and DNA. The sample table contains about 740,000 distinct CDR3 sequences; only one count was recorded for 35% to 45% of them. Of the sample, 2.5% to 3.5% is held by the ten largest clones. Source material: PBMCs. The receptors were gathered from a human donor in good health (CMV status not recorded). Some clones in this sample may be carry-over from other donors' samples.

This sequence joins TRBV11-2 and TRBJ2-5; 7 bases line up with TRBD1. J was trimmed by 3 bases and V by 4 bases; bases with no gene match: 11. The CDR3 sequence is 16 residues long. Germline V gene lookup returns CDR1 SGHAT and CDR2 FQNNGV. The CDR3 nucleotides read TGTGCCAGCAGCTACTTTCCTAGGGGGCGGGAAGAGACCCAGTACTTC. This gives the protein CASSYFPRGREETQYF.

The V call is TRBV6-4, the J call TRBJ2-2; 7 bases are shared with TRBD1. The ends lost 4 bases at V and 4 bases at J; junction bases unmatched: 3. Germline assignment: CDR1 MRHNA and CDR2 SNTAGT. The CDR3 runs 14 residues. The CDR3 sequence: CASSVQGSTGELFF. CDR3 DNA sequence: TGTGCCAGCAGTGTACAGGGGTCCACCGGGGAGCTGTTTTTT.

V and J are TRBV27 and TRBJ1-2; 8 bases map to TRBD1. This CDR3 has 14 residues. Trimming at V came to 5 bases and at J to 13 bases, leaving 15 bases not matched to a gene. In germline, CDR1 is MNHEY, CDR2 SMNVEV (reference sequence). CDR3 nucleotide sequence: TGTGCCAGCAGTCGAAAAAAGACAGGGGACCGCTTCACCTTC. Its translation: CASSRKKTGDRFTF.

This clonotype was seen a few times. The rearrangement joins TRBV7-8 to TRBJ2-7; D perhaps matches TRBD1 (5 bases). Germline V lookup: CDR1 SGHVS, CDR2 FQNEAQ. V shed 5 bases and J shed 3 bases, with 17 bases lying between them. CDR3 size: 15 residues. The DNA of the CDR3 is TGTGCCAGCAGCGAAACCCTGGGGCGAGACTACGAGCAGTACTTC. Residues: CASSETLGRDYEQYF.

This sequence joins TRBV23-1 and TRBJ1-6; TRBD1 matches at 9 bases. TRBV23-1 is flagged as an ORF with uncertain function. The CDR3 extends over 17 amino acids. With V trimmed by 3 bases and J by 6 bases, 9 bases remained unmatched. The CDR3 sequence: CASSHPGQGKPNSPLHF. The CDR3 DNA follows: TGCGCCAGCAGTCACCCCGGACAGGGGAAACCTAATTCACCCCTCCACTTT.

This clonotype occurred a few times. The J gene is TRBJ2-7, the V gene TRBV28; TRBD1 agrees at 9 bases. Per germline, CDR1 MDHEN and CDR2 SYDVKM. The CDR3 is made up of 16 amino acids. The junction had 15 bases not matched to a gene; V was cut back by 6 bases and J by 6 bases. The CDR3 loop is CASSYASGTGSAEQYF. Written as DNA, the CDR3 is TGTGCCAGCAGCTACGCGTCAGGGACAGGGAGTGCCGAGCAGTACTTC.

V and J are TRBV6-5 and TRBJ2-1, with TRBD2 identical over 14 bases. Looked up from germline, CDR1 is MNHEY and CDR2 is SVGAGI. J was trimmed by 10 bases and V by 2 bases; bases with no gene match: 4. The CDR3 loop spans 15 amino acids. DNA of the CDR3: TGTGCCAGCAGTTACCGGACTAGCGGGGGGTACGAGCAGTTCTTC. It is translated as CASSYRTSGGYEQFF.

The chain carries TRBV6-6 and TRBJ1-1, with 7 bases fitting TRBD1. Per germline, CDR1 MNHNY and CDR2 SVGAGI (reference sequence). V was pared by 6 bases and J by 10 bases, with 11 bases of the junction left unmatched. The CDR3 is made up of 13 amino acids. The chain's CDR3 is CASSLQTGTIAFF. DNA of the CDR3: TGTGCCAGCAGCCTACAGACAGGGACCATAGCTTTCTTT.

Concerning this clonotype: A much bigger clone sits one base away, suggesting this may be a read error. CDR3 bases: TGTGCCACCAGCAGAGAAAGCAGGGGGGGGCACATTCAGTACTTC. Protein: CATSRESRGGHIQYF. The gene calls are TRBV15 and TRBJ2-4; tentatively, D is TRBD1 or TRBD2 (7 bases each). Germline assignment: CDR1 LNHNV and CDR2 YYDKDF (reference sequence). The CDR3 is 15 amino acids. The ends were cut back, 0 bases at V and 8 bases at J, with 14 bases in the middle.

The J gene is TRBJ1-4, the V gene TRBV20-1; unclear D gene. The CDR3 runs 13 residues. In germline, CDR1 is DFQATT, CDR2 SNEGSKA (reference sequence). Trimming removed 1 base at V and 7 bases at J, with 10 bases between. DNA of the CDR3: TGCAGTGCTAGAGGGTGGGGTGGTGAAAAACTGTTTTTT. This encodes CSARGWGGEKLFF.

This clonotype has at least ten counts. The genes are TRBV7-9 and TRBJ2-1, with 12 bases lining up with TRBD2. CDR1 and CDR2 (germline): SEHNR, FQNEAQ (reference sequence). Trimming cost V 3 bases and J 10 bases; bases outside gene matches: 7. The CDR3 spans 15 residues. CDR3 region: CASSLGGLAGKEQFF. Written as DNA, the CDR3 is TGTGCCAGCAGCTTGGGCGGACTAGCGGGAAAAGAGCAGTTCTTC.

This clonotype was seen repeatedly, ten times or more. The chain links TRBV7-2 to TRBJ1-4, with D perhaps matching TRBD1 (6 bases). This CDR3 is 15 amino acids long. The germline V and J ends were trimmed by 5 bases and 11 bases, with 21 bases remaining between them. Germline V CDR1 and CDR2: SGHTA, FQGNSA. The CDR3 loop reads CASSLTGTTGYKLFF. The DNA of the CDR3 is TGTGCCAGCAGCCTGACCGGGACAACGGGTTATAAACTGTTTTTT.

This clonotype has only a few counts. V and J are TRBV7-2 and TRBJ1-5; no definite D call. Germline V gene data show CDR1 as SGHTA and CDR2 as FQGNSA. V was cut by 5 bases and J by 0 bases, with 17 bases left in between. The CDR3 loop spans 17 amino acids. The CDR3 loop reads CASSPASGRYSNQPQHF. The CDR3 DNA sequence: TGTGCCAGCAGCCCCGCGTCCGGAAGATATAGCAATCAGCCCCAGCATTTT.

This clonotype was recorded many times. The chain is built from TRBV7-8 and TRBJ1-1; no clear D gene. CDR1 and CDR2 from the germline V gene are SGHVS and FQNEAQ. The CDR3 runs to 13 residues. V dropped 10 bases and J dropped 4 bases, with 16 bases sitting between them. CDR3 protein: CANSRWMRTEAFF. The CDR3 nucleotides read TGTGCCAATAGTCGGTGGATGCGCACTGAAGCTTTCTTT.

The CDR3 loop is CASSPAQGAIQPQHF. The CDR3 DNA sequence: TGTGCCAGCAGTCCAGCACAGGGGGCAATTCAGCCCCAGCATTTT. The chain uses TRBV28 and TRBJ1-5; 9 nucleotides agree with TRBD1. From germline, CDR1 is MDHEN and CDR2 SYDVKM. V lost 5 bases to trimming and J lost 6 bases; unmatched junction nucleotides: 8. This CDR3 region has 15 residues.

This chain connects TRBV19 to TRBJ1-1, with D perhaps matching TRBD1 (5 bases). The CDR3 runs 13 residues. Trimming pared 6 bases from V and 1 base from J, leaving 9 bases between. The V gene's germline CDR1 is LNHDA and CDR2 SQIVND (reference sequence). The CDR3 DNA reads as TGTGCCAGTAGCGTGACAGCGAACACTGAAGCTTTCTTT. Protein sequence: CASSVTANTEAFF.

This clonotype was picked up many times. This sequence joins TRBV7-2 and TRBJ2-1; the D is unclear. This CDR3 is built from 11 residues. Trimming removed 2 bases from V and 8 bases from J, with 4 bases in between. Germline assignment: CDR1 SGHTA and CDR2 FQGNSA. The CDR3 coding sequence is TGTGCCAGCAGCTTATCCCATGAGCAGTTCTTC. Encoded protein: CASSLSHEQFF.

The table lists this clonotype with a few counts. The chain joins TRBV27 to TRBJ2-3, with a tentative D call TRBD2 (6 bases). This CDR3 is 16 amino acids long. Trimming left V 4 bases short and J 0 bases short, with 14 bases between. Germline V gene data show CDR1 as MNHEY and CDR2 as SMNVEV (reference sequence). The CDR3 spells CASSSREHRSTDTQYF. The CDR3 DNA sequence: TGTGCCAGCAGTTCTCGGGAGCACCGCAGCACAGATACGCAGTATTTT.

This clonotype was detected only a few times. J is TRBJ2-7 and V is TRBV6-5, with 8 bases matching TRBD1. The germline gives CDR1 MNHEY, CDR2 SVGAGI. V trimming: 6 bases; J trimming: 6 bases; junction bases outside the gene matches: 7. The CDR3 is 13 amino acids. DNA for the CDR3: TGTGCCAGCAGCGGACAGGGTTTCTCCGAGCAGTACTTC. Protein: CASSGQGFSEQYF.

The V gene is TRBV6-1, the J gene TRBJ2-6; D gene ambiguous. The germline V gene encodes CDR1 MNHNS and CDR2 SASEGT. Trimming took 2 bases from V and 4 from J, leaving 9 bases between them. This CDR3 has 15 amino acids. The CDR3, as DNA: TGTGCCAGCAGTGAACAAGATGCCGGGGCCAACGTCCTGACTTTC. Amino acid sequence: CASSEQDAGANVLTF.

CDR3 DNA sequence: TGTGCCAGCACCAAGACAAGGGGGCGTTGGGATGGCTACACCTTC. Protein: CASTKTRGRWDGYTF. This chain joins TRBV12-3 or TRBV12-4 and TRBJ1-2; TRBD1 matches at 7 bases. Trimming removed 7 bases from V and 6 bases from J; junction bases left unmatched: 14. The CDR3 runs 15 residues.